This is a list of T cell receptor beta chains from one sample in a study of tumor-infiltrating lymphocytes in primary liver carcinoma. Via MiXCR, TCRdb re-called the multiplex PCR reads, giving one row per CDR3 protein. The sample has roughly 32,000 distinct CDR3 sequences, 76% seen once. The sequenced sample was liver tumor tissue from sampling region 5. Every receptor here comes from a man in his forties or fifties with primary liver carcinoma and hepatitis B virus infection. Both conserved end residues are part of each CDR3. D genes are given only for firm matches. For some rows the clone size is stated as once, few or many, or as a class when expanded; others skip it.

v_call	j_call	d_call	clone_size	cdr3_aa	cdr3_nt
TRBV6-5	TRBJ1-2	NA	NA	CTSAPGFNYGYTF	TGTACCAGCGCACCGGGATTCAACTATGGCTACACCTTC
TRBV12-3/TRBV12-4	TRBJ2-7	NA	NA	CASSMGAGGSCQQYF	TGTGCCAGCAGTATGGGGGCAGGGGGGTCCTGCCAGCAGTACTTC
TRBV7-9	TRBJ2-1	TRBD2	many	CASSPRRTSGGYNEQFF	TGTGCCAGCAGCCCTAGGAGGACTAGCGGGGGATACAATGAGCAGTTCTTC
TRBV6-2/TRBV6-3	TRBJ1-2	NA	NA	CAISGQRYGYTF	TGTGCCATCAGCGGACAGAGGTATGGCTACACCTTC
TRBV12-3/TRBV12-4	TRBJ2-4	NA	NA	CASSLWDGADTAKYIQYF	TGTGCCAGCAGTTTATGGGATGGGGCGGACACAGCCAAATACATTCAGTACTTC
TRBV6-5	TRBJ1-2	TRBD1	NA	CAGRYDRGRGYIF	TGTGCCGGCAGATATGACAGGGGAAGAGGCTACATCTTC
TRBV6-2/TRBV6-3	TRBJ2-1	TRBD1	NA	CASSFNVQGASSYNEQLF	TGTGCCAGCAGTTTTAATGTTCAGGGGGCGAGCTCCTACAACGAGCAGCTCTTC
TRBV4-1	TRBJ2-1	NA	medium-sized	CASSQGLAESSYNEQFF	TGCGCCAGCAGCCAAGGGCTAGCTGAAAGCTCCTACAATGAGCAGTTCTTC
TRBV5-1	TRBJ2-5	NA	NA	CASSIQSLGQETQYF	TGCGCCAGCAGCATACAGTCCCTTGGCCAAGAGACCCAGTACTTC
TRBV10-3	TRBJ2-6	NA	NA	CAISEPSSGANVLTF	TGTGCCATCAGTGAGCCTAGCTCTGGGGCCAACGTCCTGACATTC
TRBV5-4	TRBJ1-2	NA	medium-sized	CASSRDGRNGYTF	TGTGCCAGCAGCCGGGACGGGCGTAATGGCTACACCTTC
TRBV6-2/TRBV6-3	TRBJ2-3	TRBD2	once	CVSSFLRLAGAGANMQYF	TGTGTCAGCAGCTTCCTCCGACTAGCGGGAGCGGGGGCAAATATGCAGTATTTT
TRBV6-5	TRBJ2-1	NA	NA	CASSYSTAVNEQFF	TGTGCCAGTAGTTACTCGACCGCTGTCAATGAGCAGTTCTTC
TRBV6-6	TRBJ1-5	NA	NA	CASSYSRGYSNQPQHF	TGTGCCAGCAGTTACTCGAGAGGATATAGCAATCAGCCCCAACATTTT
TRBV6-6	TRBJ1-1	TRBD1	NA	CDSRDRVQLFF	TGTGACAGCAGGGACAGGGTCCAGCTTTTCTTT
TRBV6-5	TRBJ2-6	NA	medium-sized	CASSQDSGANVLTF	TGTGCCAGCAGTCAAGACTCTGGGGCCAACGTCCTGACTTTC
TRBV29-1	TRBJ2-7	TRBD2	medium-sized	CSVRQGGNEQYF	TGCAGCGTTCGTCAGGGAGGGAACGAGCAGTACTTC
TRBV6-5	TRBJ2-1	NA	NA	CATRERRRSYNEQFF	TGTGCCACCCGAGAACGCCGGCGCTCCTACAATGAGCAGTTCTTC
TRBV11-2	TRBJ2-4	NA	once	CASSPTGASMVAKNIQYF	TGTGCAAGCAGCCCAACTGGGGCCTCCATGGTGGCCAAAAACATTCAGTACTTC
TRBV6-6	TRBJ2-7	NA	NA	CASLPTGISGEQYF	TGTGCCAGCCTTCCCACAGGGATCTCGGGGGAGCAGTACTTC
TRBV7-8	TRBJ1-5	NA	many	CASSRREGSNQPQHF	TGTGCCAGCAGCCGTAGGGAGGGTAGCAATCAGCCCCAGCATTTT
TRBV12-5	TRBJ2-3	NA	NA	CAIGLYMTLARGSQGTQYF	TGTGCTATTGGTTTGTATATGACTTTAGCGCGAGGGTCACAAGGAACGCAGTATTTT
TRBV29-1	TRBJ1-1	NA	NA	CSVSLRISNTIAFF	TGCAGCGTTAGTTTGAGGATCTCGAACACTATAGCTTTCTTT
TRBV6-6	TRBJ2-5	TRBD2	NA	CASSPHSGRPGETQYF	TGTGCCAGCAGTCCCCATAGCGGGAGGCCCGGGGAGACCCAGTACTTC
TRBV4-2	TRBJ2-3	TRBD2	once	CTSSQVVLLAGATDTQYF	TGTACCAGCAGCCAAGTGGTGCTTCTAGCGGGAGCGACAGATACGCAATATTTT
TRBV6-2/TRBV6-3	TRBJ2-1	TRBD2	NA	CACTGVREGLKGNEQFF	TGTGCCTGCACGGGTGTGCGGGAGGGCCTAAAGGGAAATGAGCAGTTCTTC